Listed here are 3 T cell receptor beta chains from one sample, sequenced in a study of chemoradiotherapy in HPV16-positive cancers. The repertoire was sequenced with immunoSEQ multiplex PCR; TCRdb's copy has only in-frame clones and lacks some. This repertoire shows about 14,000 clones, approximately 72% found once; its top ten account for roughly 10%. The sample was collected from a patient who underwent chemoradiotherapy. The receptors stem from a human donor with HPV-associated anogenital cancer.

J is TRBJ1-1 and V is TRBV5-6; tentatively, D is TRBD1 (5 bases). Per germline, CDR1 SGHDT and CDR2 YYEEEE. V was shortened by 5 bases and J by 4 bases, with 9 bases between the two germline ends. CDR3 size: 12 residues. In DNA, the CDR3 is TGTGCCAGCAGTTTACAGGTCACTGAAGCTTTCTTT. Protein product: CASSLQVTEAFF.

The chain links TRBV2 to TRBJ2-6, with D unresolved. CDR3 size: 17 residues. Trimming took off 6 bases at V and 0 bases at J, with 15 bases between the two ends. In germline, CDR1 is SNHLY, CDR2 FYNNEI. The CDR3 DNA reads TGTGCCAGCAGCCCCACGGAGCATTACTCTGGGGCCAACGTCCTGACTTTC. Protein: CASSPTEHYSGANVLTF.

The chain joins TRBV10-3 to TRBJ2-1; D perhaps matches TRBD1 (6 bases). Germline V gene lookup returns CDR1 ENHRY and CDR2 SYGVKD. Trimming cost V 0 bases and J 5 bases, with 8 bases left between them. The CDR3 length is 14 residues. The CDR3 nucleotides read TGTGCCATCAGTGAGTCCCGGGACAACAATGAGCAGTTCTTC. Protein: CAISESRDNNEQFF.